Below are 12 T cell receptor beta chains sequenced from a single sample in a study of CXCR3-negative and CXCR3-positive naive CD8 T cells. It was by 5' RACE with UMI labels that the TRB cDNA libraries were prepared. TCRdb re-called the 5' RACE reads; one entry per CDR3 protein, DNA not given. The listing records 6,500 to 9,500 distinct CDR3 sequences. Material: naive CXCR3- CD8+ T cells from blood. Subset reported: CD45RO-CCR7+CD27+CD95- naive CD8+ T cells lacking CXCR3 (TNR3-). These receptors originate from a human donor in good health. Some clones in this sample may be carry-over from other donors' samples.

In terms of frequency, this clonotype is medium-sized (0.01 to 0.1%). The chain is built from TRBV20-1 and TRBJ2-3; TCRdb outputs TRBD1, but without DNA this stays unchecked. In germline, CDR1 is DFQATT, CDR2 SNEGSKA (reference sequence). The CDR3 loop spans 12 amino acids. This chain's CDR3 is CSAPGFTDTQYF.

V gene TRBV27 combines with J gene TRBJ2-1; the TRBD2 assignment by TCRdb is unverifiable without DNA. In germline, CDR1 is MNHEY, CDR2 SMNVEV (reference sequence). The CDR3 is 15 amino acids. The CDR3 protein is CASSFTGLAMYEQFF.

V and J are TRBV6-5 and TRBJ1-2. This CDR3 is built from 15 residues. Germline CDR1 is MNHEY and CDR2 is SVGAGI. This CDR3 reads CASSYSVGHNYGYTF.

Considering frequency, this clonotype is large. This chain connects TRBV7-8 to TRBJ2-3. The germline gives CDR1 SGHVS, CDR2 FQNEAQ. The CDR3 sequence is 15 residues long. The CDR3: CASSLLAASTDTQYF.

The rearrangement uses TRBV14 and TRBJ2-1; TCRdb returns TRBD2, unconfirmable since there is no DNA. The CDR3 is made up of 15 amino acids. Germline loops: CDR1 SGHDN, CDR2 FVKESK. CDR3 in amino acids: CASSQVPGAGNEQFF.

This clonotype counts as medium-sized by frequency. The chain uses TRBV29-1 and TRBJ1-1; the TCRdb D gene call, TRBD1, has no DNA to confirm it. The V gene's germline CDR1 is SQVTM and CDR2 ANQGSEA. The CDR3 runs 12 residues. The CDR3 reads CSVLGQGSDAFF.

The chain recombines TRBV3-1 with TRBJ2-7; TCRdb designates TRBD1, a call that cannot be tested without DNA. Germline CDR1 LGHDT, CDR2 YNNKEL (reference sequence). The CDR3 runs 16 residues. The CDR3 region is CASSPGAALTSYEQYF.

Frequency places this clonotype as medium-sized. The chain carries TRBV6-6 and TRBJ2-1; TCRdb's D call of TRBD2 is untestable without DNA. CDR3 length equals 15 residues. Germline lookup yields CDR1 MNHNY and CDR2 SVGAGI (reference sequence). CDR3 amino acids: CASSYSWEGRNEQFF.

Its frequency marks this clonotype as medium-sized. This sequence joins TRBV19 and TRBJ2-7. The CDR3 is 14 amino acids. Germline CDR1 reads LNHDA; CDR2 reads SQIVND (reference sequence). The CDR3 sequence is CASSIVGGDYEQYF.

The chain combines TRBV7-9 with TRBJ1-1; lacking DNA, the TRBD1 call made by TCRdb goes unchecked. This CDR3 has 13 residues. In germline, CDR1 is SEHNR, CDR2 FQNEAQ (reference sequence). The CDR3 loop reads CASSPPGRSEAFF.

This chain links TRBV29-1 with TRBJ1-2; checking the TCRdb D call of TRBD1 is not possible without DNA. The CDR3 spans 15 residues. Germline loops: CDR1 SQVTM, CDR2 ANQGSEA. This CDR3 reads CSVPLLGQTNYGYTF. The whole variable domain, filled in from reference TRBV29-1 and TRBJ1-2, reads SAVISQKPSRDICQRGTSLTIQCQVDSQVTMMFWYRQQPGQSLTLIATANQGSEATYESGFVIDKFPISRPNLTFSTLTVSNMSPEDSSIYLCSVPLLGQTNYGYTFGSGTRLTVV.

Frequency places this clonotype as medium-sized. The genes are TRBV18 and TRBJ2-3; TCRdb returns TRBD1, unconfirmable since there is no DNA. The CDR3 is 15 residues long. CDR1 and CDR2 from the germline V gene are KGHSH and LQKENI. CDR3 region: CASSPRTGGTDTQYF.